This T cell receptor beta chain was retrieved from a study of blood T cell repertoires in COVID-19. Study in general: Nucleic acid was either cDNA or gDNA, and it came from T cells, B-cell-depleted T cells, or PBMCs.

The junction had 14 bases not matched to a gene; V was cut back by 8 bases and J by 5 bases. Per the germline V gene, CDR1 is MDHEN and CDR2 is SYDVKM. The CDR3 is made up of 16 amino acids. How the authors handled the data: Reference gene primer amplification in the assay estimated nucleated cell counts. Only in-frame clones appear in the TCRdb table, and some are missing; sequencing was by immunoSEQ multiplex PCR. The V and J calls and clone size come from that table; D and trimming were worked out from the DNA. The sample lists about 190,000 clones; roughly 80% were seen once. The TCR comes from a man aged 55 to 69 with active or convalescent COVID-19. This sequence joins TRBV28 and TRBJ2-7; 11 bases map to TRBD2. Sequencing was performed on peripheral blood. The chain's CDR3 is CASFSPLLAGAHEQYF. The CDR3 nucleotides read TGTGCCAGCTTTAGCCCCCTACTAGCGGGAGCTCACGAGCAGTACTTC.